The T cell receptor beta chain described here comes from a study of shared clonotypes between healthy human individuals. Study-level findings and limits: Rarefaction revealed incomplete sorted-subset sequencing despite large depth.

Assay used: immunoSEQ multiplex PCR; TCRdb lists only in-frame clones, some missing. The table shows approximately 740,000 clones, with less than 85% occurring only once. Turning to this clone: Its target is not known. Other DNA sequences in the sample encode the same CDR3.

With 1 base removed from V and 1 base from J, the gap between germline ends came to 5 bases. Germline V gene lookup returns CDR1 SGHKS and CDR2 YYEKEE (reference sequence). This CDR3 has 13 residues. The receptor's source is a woman between 25 and 40 years old in good health. The chain combines TRBV5-5 with TRBJ1-1, with D unresolved. Sequencing was performed on memory CD4+ T cells sorted from blood. Regarding subset: CD45RA-negative fraction. In DNA, the CDR3 is TGTGCCAGCAGCTTGATTAGGAACACTGAAGCTTTCTTT. Translation: CASSLIRNTEAFF.